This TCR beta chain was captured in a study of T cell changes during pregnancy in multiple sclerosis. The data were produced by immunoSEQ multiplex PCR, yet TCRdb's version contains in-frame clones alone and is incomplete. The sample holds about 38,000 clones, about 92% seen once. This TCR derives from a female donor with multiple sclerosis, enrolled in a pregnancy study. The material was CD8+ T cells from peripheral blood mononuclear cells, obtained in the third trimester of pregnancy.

The CDR3 DNA follows: TGTGCCAGTAGTGATCAACAGGTAACAGATACGCAGTATTTT. Translated, it gives CASSDQQVTDTQYF. This chain connects TRBV19 to TRBJ2-3; D may be TRBD1 (5 bases). Germline CDR1 reads LNHDA; CDR2 reads SQIVND (reference sequence). Deletions cut 5 bases from V and 3 bases from J, with 12 bases between. The CDR3 has 14 amino acids.